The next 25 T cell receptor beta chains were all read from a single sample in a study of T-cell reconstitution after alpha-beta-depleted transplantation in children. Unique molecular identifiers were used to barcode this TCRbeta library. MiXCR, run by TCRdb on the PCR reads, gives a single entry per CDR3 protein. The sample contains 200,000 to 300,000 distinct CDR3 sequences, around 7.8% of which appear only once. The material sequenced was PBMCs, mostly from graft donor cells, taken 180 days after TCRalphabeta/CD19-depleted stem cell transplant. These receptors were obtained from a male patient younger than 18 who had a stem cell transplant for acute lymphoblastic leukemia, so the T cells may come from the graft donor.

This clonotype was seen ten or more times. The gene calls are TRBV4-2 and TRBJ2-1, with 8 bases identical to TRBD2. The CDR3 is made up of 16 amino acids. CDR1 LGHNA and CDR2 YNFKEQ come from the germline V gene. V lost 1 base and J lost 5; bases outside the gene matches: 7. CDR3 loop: CASSQARLASNNEQFF. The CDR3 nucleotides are TGTGCCAGCAGCCAAGCGAGACTAGCGAGTAACAATGAGCAGTTCTTC.

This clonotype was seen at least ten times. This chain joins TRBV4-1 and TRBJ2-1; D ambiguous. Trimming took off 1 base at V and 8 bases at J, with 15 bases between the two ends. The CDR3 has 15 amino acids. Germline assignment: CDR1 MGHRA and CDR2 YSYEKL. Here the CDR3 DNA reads TGCGCCAGCAGCCAAGGACTTTTACCGGTAGATGAGCAGTTCTTC. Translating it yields CASSQGLLPVDEQFF.

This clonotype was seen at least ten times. The CDR3, as DNA: TGTGCCAGCTCGCTGAATGAGGGCCCTGAAGCTTTCTTT. This gives the protein CASSLNEGPEAFF. The chain is built from TRBV18 and TRBJ1-1, with D unclear. V lost 6 bases and J lost 6, with 14 bases in between. The CDR3 extends over 13 amino acids. Germline assignment: CDR1 KGHSH and CDR2 LQKENI.

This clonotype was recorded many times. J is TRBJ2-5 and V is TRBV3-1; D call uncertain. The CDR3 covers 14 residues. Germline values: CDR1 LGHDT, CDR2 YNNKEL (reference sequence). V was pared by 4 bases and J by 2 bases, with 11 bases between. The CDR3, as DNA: TGTGCCAGCAGCCGGGCAAGGCAGCAAGAGACCCAGTACTTC. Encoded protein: CASSRARQQETQYF.

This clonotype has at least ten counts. The CDR3 DNA reads TGTGCCAGCAGTTTGGGTCCACGGGACATTCAGTACTTC. This gives the protein CASSLGPRDIQYF. The chain has TRBV12-3 or TRBV12-4 and TRBJ2-4; no clear D gene. Trimming pared 3 bases from V and 8 bases from J, leaving 11 bases between. This CDR3 has 13 residues.

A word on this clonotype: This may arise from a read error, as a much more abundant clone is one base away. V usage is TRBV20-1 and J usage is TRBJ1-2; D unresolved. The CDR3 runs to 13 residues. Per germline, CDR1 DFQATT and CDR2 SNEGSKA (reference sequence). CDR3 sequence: CSASSGANNGYTF. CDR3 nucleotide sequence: TGCAGTGCTAGCTCAGGAGCTAACAATGGCTACACCTTC.

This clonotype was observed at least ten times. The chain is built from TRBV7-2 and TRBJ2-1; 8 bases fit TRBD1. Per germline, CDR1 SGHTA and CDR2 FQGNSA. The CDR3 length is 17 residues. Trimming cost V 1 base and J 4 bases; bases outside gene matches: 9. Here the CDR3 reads CASSLGGRGLFYNEQFF. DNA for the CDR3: TGTGCCAGCAGCTTAGGGGGCAGGGGGCTATTTTACAATGAGCAGTTCTTC.

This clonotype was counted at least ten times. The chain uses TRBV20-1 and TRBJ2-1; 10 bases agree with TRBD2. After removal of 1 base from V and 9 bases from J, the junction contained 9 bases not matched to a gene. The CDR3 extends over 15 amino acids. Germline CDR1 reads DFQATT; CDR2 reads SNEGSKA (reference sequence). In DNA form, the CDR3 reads TGCAGTGCTAGAGGGACTAGCGGACCCTATAGTGAGCAGTTCTTC. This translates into CSARGTSGPYSEQFF.

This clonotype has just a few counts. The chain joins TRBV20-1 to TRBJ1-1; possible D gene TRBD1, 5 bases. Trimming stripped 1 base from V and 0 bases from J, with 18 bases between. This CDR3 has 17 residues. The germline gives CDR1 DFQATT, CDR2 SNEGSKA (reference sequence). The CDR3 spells CSARASGTFSMNTEAFF. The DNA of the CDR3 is TGCAGTGCTAGAGCGTCCGGGACGTTCAGCATGAACACTGAAGCTTTCTTT.

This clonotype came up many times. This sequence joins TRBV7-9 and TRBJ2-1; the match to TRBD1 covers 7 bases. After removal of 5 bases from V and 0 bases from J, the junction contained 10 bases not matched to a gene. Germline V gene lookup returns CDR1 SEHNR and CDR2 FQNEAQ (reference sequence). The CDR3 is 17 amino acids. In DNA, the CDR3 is TGTGCCAGCAGCCCCTGGACAGGACAAAGCTCCTACAATGAGCAGTTCTTC. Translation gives CASSPWTGQSSYNEQFF. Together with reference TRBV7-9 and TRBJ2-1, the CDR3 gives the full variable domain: DTGVSQNPRHKITKRGQNVTFRCDPISEHNRLYWYRQTLGQGPEFLTYFQNEAQLEKSRLLSDRFSAERPKGSFSTLEIQRTEQGDSAMYLCASSPWTGQSSYNEQFFGPGTRLTVL.

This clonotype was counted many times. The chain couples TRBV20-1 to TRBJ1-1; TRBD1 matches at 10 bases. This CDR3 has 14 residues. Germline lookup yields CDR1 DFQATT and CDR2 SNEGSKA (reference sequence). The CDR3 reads CRTSGTGANTEAFF. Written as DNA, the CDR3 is TGCAGGACCTCCGGGACAGGGGCGAACACTGAAGCTTTCTTT.

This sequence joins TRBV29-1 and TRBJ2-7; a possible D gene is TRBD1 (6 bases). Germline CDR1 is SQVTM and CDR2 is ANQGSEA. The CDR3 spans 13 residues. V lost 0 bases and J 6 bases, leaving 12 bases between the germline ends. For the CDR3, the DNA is TGCAGCGTTGAAGACCCAGGACAGCTCGAGCAGTACTTC. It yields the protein CSVEDPGQLEQYF.

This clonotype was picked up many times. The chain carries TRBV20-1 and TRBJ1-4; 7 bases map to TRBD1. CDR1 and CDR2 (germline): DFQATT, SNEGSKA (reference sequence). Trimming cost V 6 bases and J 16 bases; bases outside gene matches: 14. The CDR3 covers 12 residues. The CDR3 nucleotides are TGCAGTGCAGCCCTGACAGGGAGAGGAGGGTTTTTT. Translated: CSAALTGRGGFF.

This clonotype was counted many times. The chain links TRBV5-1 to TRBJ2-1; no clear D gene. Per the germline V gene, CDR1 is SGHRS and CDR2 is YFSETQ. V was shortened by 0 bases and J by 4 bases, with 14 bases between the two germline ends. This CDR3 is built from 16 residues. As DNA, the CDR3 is TGCGCCAGCAGCTTGGCCCCAGGCCTGGGGTACAATGAGCAGTTCTTC. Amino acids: CASSLAPGLGYNEQFF.

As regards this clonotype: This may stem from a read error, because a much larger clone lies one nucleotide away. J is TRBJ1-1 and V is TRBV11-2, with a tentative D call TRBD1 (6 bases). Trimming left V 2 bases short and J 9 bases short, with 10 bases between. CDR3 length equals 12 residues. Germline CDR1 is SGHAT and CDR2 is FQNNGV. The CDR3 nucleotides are TGTGCCAGCAGCTTAAGGACAGCTCAAGCTTTCTTT. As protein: CASSLRTAQAFF.

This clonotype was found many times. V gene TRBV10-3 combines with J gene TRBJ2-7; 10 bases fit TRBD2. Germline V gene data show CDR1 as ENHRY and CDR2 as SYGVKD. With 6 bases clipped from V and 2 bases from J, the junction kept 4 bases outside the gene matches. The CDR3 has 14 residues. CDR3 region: CAIRRTSGPYEQYF. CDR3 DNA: TGTGCCATCAGGAGGACTAGCGGTCCCTACGAGCAGTACTTC.

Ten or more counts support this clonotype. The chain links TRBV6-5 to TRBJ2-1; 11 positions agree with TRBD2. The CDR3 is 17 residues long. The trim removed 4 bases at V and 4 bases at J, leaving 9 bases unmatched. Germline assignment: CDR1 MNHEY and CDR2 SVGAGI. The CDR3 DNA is TGTGCCAGCAGTTTACGGGTAGCGGGAGGGTTATACAATGAGCAGTTCTTC. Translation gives CASSLRVAGGLYNEQFF.

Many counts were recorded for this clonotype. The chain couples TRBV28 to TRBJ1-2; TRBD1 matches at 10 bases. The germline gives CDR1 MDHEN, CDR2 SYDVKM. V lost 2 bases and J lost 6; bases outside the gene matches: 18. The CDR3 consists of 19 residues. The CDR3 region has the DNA TGTGCCAGCAGTTTACTGGACGGGACAGGGGATGAGCCCGGTCATGGCTACACCTTC. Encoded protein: CASSLLDGTGDEPGHGYTF.

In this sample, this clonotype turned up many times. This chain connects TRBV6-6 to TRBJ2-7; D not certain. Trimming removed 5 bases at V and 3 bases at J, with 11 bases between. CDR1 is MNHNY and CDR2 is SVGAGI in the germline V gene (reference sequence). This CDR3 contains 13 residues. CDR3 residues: CASSPDGFYEQYF. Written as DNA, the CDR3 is TGTGCCAGCAGTCCCGACGGATTCTACGAGCAGTACTTC.

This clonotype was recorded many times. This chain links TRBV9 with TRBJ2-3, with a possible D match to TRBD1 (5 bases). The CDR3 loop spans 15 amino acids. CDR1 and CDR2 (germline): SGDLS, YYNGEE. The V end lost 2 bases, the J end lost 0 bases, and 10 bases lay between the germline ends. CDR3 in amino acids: CASSVSTASTDTQYF. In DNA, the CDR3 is TGTGCCAGCAGCGTTTCGACAGCCAGCACAGATACGCAGTATTTT.

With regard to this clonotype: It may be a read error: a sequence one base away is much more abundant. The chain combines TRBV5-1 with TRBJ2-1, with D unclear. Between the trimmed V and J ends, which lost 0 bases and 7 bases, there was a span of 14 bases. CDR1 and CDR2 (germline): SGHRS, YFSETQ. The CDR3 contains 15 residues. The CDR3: CASSLGALSTNEQFF. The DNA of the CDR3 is TGCGCCAGCAGCTTGGGCGCCTTATCTACTAATGAGCAGTTCTTC.

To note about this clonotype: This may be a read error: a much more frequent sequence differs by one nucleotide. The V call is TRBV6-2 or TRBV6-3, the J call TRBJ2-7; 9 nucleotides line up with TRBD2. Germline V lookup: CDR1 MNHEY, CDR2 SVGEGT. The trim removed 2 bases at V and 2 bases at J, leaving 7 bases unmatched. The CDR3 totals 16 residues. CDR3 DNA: TGTGCCAGCAGTTACGGTGCTAGCGGGACAGCCTACGAGCAGTACTTC. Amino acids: CASSYGASGTAYEQYF.

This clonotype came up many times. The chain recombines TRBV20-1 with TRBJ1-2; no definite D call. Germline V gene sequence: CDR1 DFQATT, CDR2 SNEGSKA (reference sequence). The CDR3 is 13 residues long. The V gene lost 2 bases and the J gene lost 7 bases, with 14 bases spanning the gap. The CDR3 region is CSARSGPPGGYTF. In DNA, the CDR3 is TGCAGTGCTAGATCGGGTCCCCCGGGTGGCTACACCTTC.

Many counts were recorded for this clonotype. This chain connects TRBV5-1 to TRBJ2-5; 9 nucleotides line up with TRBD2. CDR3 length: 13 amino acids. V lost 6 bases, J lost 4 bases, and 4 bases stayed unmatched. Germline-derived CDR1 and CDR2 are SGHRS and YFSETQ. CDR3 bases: TGCGCCAGCAACCTAGCGGGAATAGAGACCCAGTACTTC. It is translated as CASNLAGIETQYF. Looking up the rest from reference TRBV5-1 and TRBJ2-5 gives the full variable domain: KAGVTQTPRYLIKTRGQQVTLSCSPISGHRSVSWYQQTPGQGLQFLFEYFSETQRNKGNFPGRFSGRQFSNSRSEMNVSTLELGDSALYLCASNLAGIETQYFGPGTRLLVL.

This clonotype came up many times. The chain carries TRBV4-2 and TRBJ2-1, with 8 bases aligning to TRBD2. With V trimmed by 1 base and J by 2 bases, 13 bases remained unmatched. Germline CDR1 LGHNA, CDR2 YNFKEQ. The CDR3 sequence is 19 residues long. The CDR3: CASSQGGLGIPSTYNEQFF. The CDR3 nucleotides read TGTGCCAGCAGCCAAGGGGGACTAGGGATACCTAGCACCTACAATGAGCAGTTCTTC.